A selection of T cell receptor beta chains follows, all from one sample in a study of graft-versus-host responses after intestinal transplantation. Their recognized antigens are unknown. The table came from immunoSEQ multiplex PCR; TCRdb's copy has only in-frame clones and leaves some out. This sample has about 59,000 clones, with 90% to 95% found just once. Source: unstimulated CD4+ T cells sorted from spleen or lymph node cells, taken before transplant. These receptors originate from a human donor who was the organ donor for an intestinal transplant. CDR3s leave out the opening cysteine and the closing phenylalanine or tryptophan.

TRBV5-1	TRBJ1-3	13	ASSLEGFSGNTIY
TRBV29-1	TRBJ1-1	12	SVAPTGMNTEAF
TRBV5-4	TRBJ2-2	15	ASSLGRQGANTGELF
TRBV27	TRBJ2-5	11	ASSLSLGETQY
TRBV5-6	TRBJ1-1	10	ASSLYKAEAF
TRBV30	TRBJ1-5	12	AWSVSGGNQPQH
TRBV7-9	TRBJ1-1	11	ASSLQGSTEAF
TRBV29-1	TRBJ1-2	10	SVVYSSYGYT
TRBV7-9	TRBJ1-6	14	ASSSTGTGVNSPLH
TRBV12-5	TRBJ2-3	14	ASGLVLAGGPDTQY
TRBV6-6	TRBJ1-5	11	ASSRGSYQPQH
TRBV10-3	TRBJ1-6	10	AISNSNSPLH
TRBV7-8	TRBJ2-1	13	ASSSGQGKEDEQF
TRBV11-3	TRBJ2-5	16	ASSLGLAGGEYQETQY
TRBV5-1	TRBJ2-6	12	ASSPSSGANVLT
TRBV19	TRBJ2-7	11	ASSMTGTKEQY
TRBV29-1	TRBJ2-7	9	SVGTSDEQY
TRBV2	TRBJ2-7	12	ASRPDRWGYEQY
TRBV7-9	TRBJ1-2	12	ASSPLTGGNGYT
TRBV11-1	TRBJ2-5	14	ASSLGDSGEQETQY
TRBV6-5	TRBJ1-4	13	ASSHTTGLDEKLF
TRBV4-3	TRBJ2-1	14	ASSQDGGAYYNEQF
TRBV18	TRBJ2-7	13	ASSPAGAKMYEQY
TRBV27	TRBJ2-6	12	ASSSSSGANVLT
TRBV7-2	TRBJ2-1	10	ASSLVNNEQF
TRBV4-1	TRBJ2-7	17	ASSLLPGQGAAWGYEQY